A selection of T cell receptor beta chains follows, all from one sample in a study of PD-1 blockade in classical Hodgkin lymphoma. The method was immunoSEQ multiplex PCR; TCRdb's version includes in-frame clones alone and lacks a portion of them. This sample yields tens of thousands of clones, of which under 85% are seen a single time; around 21% belongs to the top ten. Here the sequenced sample was peripheral blood mononuclear cells (PBMCs), taken before the fourth cycle of nivolumab. The receptors were sampled from a human donor with classical Hodgkin lymphoma. CDR3s include the opening cysteine and the closing phenylalanine or tryptophan. The order of the fields is J gene, V gene, clone size, D gene, CDR3 DNA, CDR3 protein. The D gene is left open where the match is weak. Expanded clones are given a class, and other clones once, few, many or no size at all.

j_call: TRBJ1-6; v_call: TRBV23-1; clone_size: NA; d_call: NA; cdr3_nt: TGCGCCAGCAGTCAATCCCCTCCACCGGGGCCTTATAATTCACCCCTCCACTTT; cdr3_aa: CASSQSPPPGPYNSPLHF
j_call: TRBJ2-7; v_call: TRBV6-1; clone_size: NA; d_call: TRBD1; cdr3_nt: TGTGCCAGCAGTGAAGACGGAGGACAGGGATGGTACGAGCAGTACTTC; cdr3_aa: CASSEDGGQGWYEQYF
j_call: TRBJ1-4; v_call: TRBV25-1; clone_size: once; d_call: NA; cdr3_nt: TGTGCCAGCAGTGAATGGGGGGAGGGAAATGAAAAACTGTTTTTT; cdr3_aa: CASSEWGEGNEKLFF
j_call: TRBJ2-5; v_call: TRBV13; clone_size: NA; d_call: NA; cdr3_nt: TGTGCCAGCAGCTTATATGGACAGCAAGAGACCCAGTACTTC; cdr3_aa: CASSLYGQQETQYF
j_call: TRBJ2-1; v_call: TRBV7-6; clone_size: NA; d_call: NA; cdr3_nt: TGTGCCAGCAGCTTAGTGCCCTGGGGGATCCGCTCCTACAATGAGCAGTTCTTC; cdr3_aa: CASSLVPWGIRSYNEQFF
j_call: TRBJ2-7; v_call: TRBV28; clone_size: NA; d_call: NA; cdr3_nt: TGTGCCAGCAGTTCGGACAGCTCCTACGAGCAGTACTTC; cdr3_aa: CASSSDSSYEQYF
j_call: TRBJ2-7; v_call: TRBV2; clone_size: NA; d_call: NA; cdr3_nt: TGTGCCAGCAGTGCAATCCCGGGTCTTGAAGAGAACGAGCAGTACTTC; cdr3_aa: CASSAIPGLEENEQYF
j_call: TRBJ2-3; v_call: TRBV7-3; clone_size: NA; d_call: TRBD1; cdr3_nt: TGTGCCAGCAGCTACGGACAGGGGTCAGATACGCAGTATTTT; cdr3_aa: CASSYGQGSDTQYF
j_call: TRBJ1-2; v_call: TRBV6-5; clone_size: NA; d_call: NA; cdr3_nt: TGTGCCAGCAGTCCCAGTTCTATAAAGGCTGGCTACACCTTC; cdr3_aa: CASSPSSIKAGYTF
j_call: TRBJ1-1; v_call: TRBV5-4; clone_size: few; d_call: TRBD1; cdr3_nt: TGTGCCAGCAGCTTCCATTCAACAGGGGGCACTGAAGCTTTCTTT; cdr3_aa: CASSFHSTGGTEAFF
j_call: TRBJ1-2; v_call: TRBV5-4; clone_size: NA; d_call: NA; cdr3_nt: TGTGCCAGCAGTGGGGAGCCGACAGCGGCGAGGGGCTACACCTTC; cdr3_aa: CASSGEPTAARGYTF
j_call: TRBJ2-7; v_call: TRBV21-1; clone_size: NA; d_call: NA; cdr3_nt: TGTGCCAGCAGCAAAGGGACCCCCTACGAGCAGTACTTC; cdr3_aa: CASSKGTPYEQYF
j_call: TRBJ1-2; v_call: TRBV6-1; clone_size: NA; d_call: NA; cdr3_nt: TGTGCCAGCATCGGACGTCTCGCCTGGGGCTACACCTTC; cdr3_aa: CASIGRLAWGYTF
j_call: TRBJ1-2; v_call: TRBV29-1; clone_size: NA; d_call: NA; cdr3_nt: TGCAGCGTTGACTCGGGGATTCATGGCTACACCTTC; cdr3_aa: CSVDSGIHGYTF
j_call: TRBJ2-7; v_call: TRBV10-3; clone_size: NA; d_call: NA; cdr3_nt: TGTGCCATCACCCGGACGGTTACAGGGGAGCAGTACTTC; cdr3_aa: CAITRTVTGEQYF
j_call: TRBJ1-6; v_call: TRBV28; clone_size: NA; d_call: TRBD1; cdr3_nt: TGTGCCAGCAGTTTCCGGGACAGGCATAATTCACCCCTCCACTTT; cdr3_aa: CASSFRDRHNSPLHF
j_call: TRBJ1-1; v_call: TRBV9; clone_size: NA; d_call: NA; cdr3_nt: TGTGCCAGCAGTTCCTCGGGCGTCACTGAAGCTTTCTTT; cdr3_aa: CASSSSGVTEAFF
j_call: TRBJ2-1; v_call: TRBV5-1; clone_size: once; d_call: TRBD1; cdr3_nt: TGCGCCAGCAGCTATTTTTCGACGGACAGGGGGCGATCCAATGAGCAGTTCTTC; cdr3_aa: CASSYFSTDRGRSNEQFF
j_call: TRBJ2-7; v_call: TRBV28; clone_size: NA; d_call: NA; cdr3_nt: TGTGCCAGCAGTATCGGAGGGACAGTATCCTACGAGCAGTACTTC; cdr3_aa: CASSIGGTVSYEQYF
j_call: TRBJ1-2; v_call: TRBV4-2; clone_size: NA; d_call: NA; cdr3_nt: TGTGCCAGCAGCTTGGGAGATACAGGGTTCTATGGCTACACCTTC; cdr3_aa: CASSLGDTGFYGYTF
j_call: TRBJ1-6; v_call: TRBV19; clone_size: NA; d_call: NA; cdr3_nt: TGTGCCAGTGTAGGGCAGGGGCGTTCACCCCTCCACTTT; cdr3_aa: CASVGQGRSPLHF
j_call: TRBJ1-1; v_call: TRBV4-1; clone_size: few; d_call: TRBD1; cdr3_nt: TGCGCCAGCAGCCAAGTTCCGGGACAGGGGGCGAACACTGAAGCTTTCTTT; cdr3_aa: CASSQVPGQGANTEAFF
j_call: TRBJ2-2; v_call: TRBV30; clone_size: NA; d_call: NA; cdr3_nt: TGTGCCTGGAGTGTACGTCTCACTATAAACACCGGGGAGCTGTTTTTT; cdr3_aa: CAWSVRLTINTGELFF
j_call: TRBJ1-6; v_call: TRBV7-2; clone_size: NA; d_call: NA; cdr3_nt: TGTGCCAGCAGCCCCGCAGGGCTTTTCAATTCACCCCTCCACTTT; cdr3_aa: CASSPAGLFNSPLHF
j_call: TRBJ1-4; v_call: TRBV6-6; clone_size: NA; d_call: NA; cdr3_nt: TGTGCCAGCAGTTATATTGGATTTGGTGAAAAACTGTTTTTT; cdr3_aa: CASSYIGFGEKLFF
j_call: TRBJ2-7; v_call: TRBV6-6; clone_size: NA; d_call: NA; cdr3_nt: TGTGCCAGCCGCCAATTGGGACTTATCTACGAGCAGTACTTC; cdr3_aa: CASRQLGLIYEQYF
j_call: TRBJ1-5; v_call: TRBV5-6; clone_size: NA; d_call: TRBD1; cdr3_nt: TGTGCCAGCAGCTACGGACAGGGGGTTAATCAGCCCCAGCATTTT; cdr3_aa: CASSYGQGVNQPQHF
j_call: TRBJ2-1; v_call: TRBV2; clone_size: NA; d_call: TRBD2; cdr3_nt: TGTGCCATTATTAGCGGGAGCTCCTACAATGAGCAGTTCTTC; cdr3_aa: CAIISGSSYNEQFF
j_call: TRBJ1-2; v_call: TRBV11-2; clone_size: NA; d_call: NA; cdr3_nt: TGTGCCAGCAGCTTAGATGGAGGGATGAGGGGCTACACCTTC; cdr3_aa: CASSLDGGMRGYTF
j_call: TRBJ1-6; v_call: TRBV27; clone_size: NA; d_call: TRBD1; cdr3_nt: TGTGCCAGCAGGGGACAGGGGGCCTATAATTCACCCCTCCACTTT; cdr3_aa: CASRGQGAYNSPLHF
j_call: TRBJ2-2; v_call: TRBV5-4; clone_size: NA; d_call: NA; cdr3_nt: TGTGCCAGCAGCTTGAGGACAGACAACACCGGGGAGCTGTTTTTT; cdr3_aa: CASSLRTDNTGELFF